The rows below give T cell receptor beta chains drawn from one sample of a study of cytomegalovirus exposure and HLA in healthy donors. Only in-frame clones appear in the TCRdb table, and some are missing; sequencing was by immunoSEQ multiplex PCR. The sample includes approximately 160,000 clones, approximately 71% seen only once; the top ten take roughly 1.5%. Sequenced input: PBMCs. The receptors were gathered from a man aged 50 or older in good health and CMV-seronegative. Each CDR3 is given with its conserved first and last residue. The D gene is left open where the match is weak. Not every row has a clone size; where given, it reads once, few, many or a size class.

size	D	J	V	DNA	CDR3
-	TRBD1	TRBJ1-5	TRBV19	TGTGCCAGTAGTATACAGGGACAGGGGGCGCGGTGGCCCCAGCATTTT	CASSIQGQGARWPQHF
-	TRBD2	TRBJ2-3	TRBV19	TGTGCCAGTAGTTCGGGGACTAGCTGGGTCACAGATACGCAGTATTTT	CASSSGTSWVTDTQYF
-	-	TRBJ2-7	TRBV18	TGTGCCAGCTCACCACCGGAAGGGGACGAGCAGTACTTC	CASSPPEGDEQYF
-	-	TRBJ1-1	TRBV6-5	TGTGCCAGCAGCCGACAGACGGGTAATGAAGCTTTCTTT	CASSRQTGNEAFF
-	-	TRBJ2-3	TRBV5-1	TGCGCCAGCAGCCAACAGGGCTCCCTATTGAATACGCAGTATTTT	CASSQQGSLLNTQYF
-	TRBD1	TRBJ2-7	TRBV5-8	TGTGCCAGCAGCACCTACGGACAGGGAGAAGAGCAGTACTTC	CASSTYGQGEEQYF
few	-	TRBJ2-5	TRBV6-1	TGTGCCAGCAGTTCGCGCCCTCAAGAGACCCAGTACTTC	CASSSRPQETQYF
-	-	TRBJ1-2	TRBV21-1	TGTGCCAGCTCGCGGGCAGGCGAAAACTATGGCTACACCTTC	CASSRAGENYGYTF
-	TRBD1	TRBJ2-2	TRBV2	TGTGCCAGCAGGGACAGGTTAAACACCGGGGAGCTGTTTTTT	CASRDRLNTGELFF
-	-	TRBJ1-5	TRBV6-1	TGTGCCAGCAGTGGAGGCAGGGTGCCCAATCAGCCCCAGCATTTT	CASSGGRVPNQPQHF
few	TRBD2	TRBJ2-5	TRBV29-1	TGCAGCACCTGTTGGGGGGGAGAGACCCAGTACTTC	CSTCWGGETQYF
-	-	TRBJ2-5	TRBV5-1	TGCGCCAGCAGCCTATTAGGGGCCTCTCTAGAGACCCAGTACTTC	CASSLLGASLETQYF
-	-	TRBJ2-1	TRBV7-6	TGTGCCAGCAGCTTAGGGGCAGGGGATAAATCTAGCTCCTACAATGAGCAGTTCTTC	CASSLGAGDKSSSYNEQFF
-	TRBD1	TRBJ2-1	TRBV5-4	TGTGCCAGCAGCGGGACAGGATCCTACAATGAGCAGTTCTTC	CASSGTGSYNEQFF
few	TRBD1	TRBJ1-2	TRBV29-1	TGCAGCGTTTCAGGACAGGGGGCCCTCGAGTATGGCTACACCTTC	CSVSGQGALEYGYTF
-	-	TRBJ2-7	TRBV9	TGTGCCAGCAGCGTAGGCAGGGACTCCTACGAGCAGTACTTC	CASSVGRDSYEQYF
-	TRBD1	TRBJ1-2	TRBV7-8	TGTGCCAGCAGCTTAGCCGGCACAGGGGCGTTAAACTATGGCTACACCTTC	CASSLAGTGALNYGYTF
-	TRBD1	TRBJ1-4	TRBV18	TGTGCCAGCTCATCCGGGACAGGGGGGTCTAATGAAAAACTGTTTTTT	CASSSGTGGSNEKLFF
-	-	TRBJ1-5	TRBV28	TGTGCCAGCAGTGAAACCCAGGGGAATCAGCCCCAGCATTTT	CASSETQGNQPQHF
few	TRBD2	TRBJ2-3	TRBV6-1	TGTGCCAGCAGTGGCGGGGGGGGGACAGATACGCAGTATTTT	CASSGGGGTDTQYF
few	TRBD2	TRBJ2-5	TRBV7-9	TGTGCCAGCAGCTTACGGGAGGTCCAAGAGACCCAGTACTTC	CASSLREVQETQYF
few	TRBD2	TRBJ2-3	TRBV7-3	TGTGCCAGCAGCTTAATGGCAGGCGGGGGGGCCACAGATACGCAGTATTTT	CASSLMAGGGATDTQYF
-	-	TRBJ2-7	TRBV28	TGTGCCAGCAGTCAAGGGGATTACGAGCAGTACTTC	CASSQGDYEQYF
few	-	TRBJ1-6	TRBV6-1	TGTGCCACTATAAATGTCGGACCCCTCCACTTT	CATINVGPLHF
few	-	TRBJ1-5	TRBV4-2	TGTGCCAGCAGCCAAGAGAGGAGACAGCCCCAGCATTTT	CASSQERRQPQHF
-	TRBD1	TRBJ1-1	TRBV4-3	TGCGCCAGCAGCCGAGGGGGCGAGTACACTGAAGCTTTCTTT	CASSRGGEYTEAFF
-	TRBD1	TRBJ1-1	TRBV23-1	TGCGCCAGCAGTCAATCGGGACAGCCGAACACTGAAGCTTTCTTT	CASSQSGQPNTEAFF
-	-	TRBJ1-4	TRBV4-2	TGTGCCAGCAGCCAGCAAGTGGGAGCTGCGGGGGAAAAACTGTTTTTT	CASSQQVGAAGEKLFF
-	TRBD1	TRBJ2-7	TRBV18	TGTGCCAGCTCACCAAGGACAGGGATCTCCTACGAGCAGTACTTC	CASSPRTGISYEQYF
few	-	TRBJ2-1	TRBV11-2	TGTGCCAGCAGCTTAGAGGAGGGGAGCTCCTACAATGAGCAGTTCTTC	CASSLEEGSSYNEQFF
-	TRBD1	TRBJ2-7	TRBV6-6	TGTGCCAGCAGTTCTGACAGGGGCGGCTACGAGCAGTACTTC	CASSSDRGGYEQYF
-	-	TRBJ1-3	TRBV9	TGTGCCAGCAGCCCCGAGGCCCCCGGGATGCCTGGAAACACCATATATTTT	CASSPEAPGMPGNTIYF
-	-	TRBJ1-3	TRBV4-1	TGCGCCAGCAGCCAAGGACAAGTTGACCTAAACACCATATATTTT	CASSQGQVDLNTIYF
few	-	TRBJ2-3	TRBV7-8	TGTGCCAGCAGCCAACTAAGTGGCACAGATACGCAGTATTTT	CASSQLSGTDTQYF
-	-	TRBJ2-3	TRBV2	TGTGCCAGCAGCCCCAGACAGGAAGGAGATACGCAGTATTTT	CASSPRQEGDTQYF
-	-	TRBJ2-3	TRBV27	TGTGCCAGCACTACCCGACATGACGGCACAGATACGCAGTATTTT	CASTTRHDGTDTQYF
-	-	TRBJ1-5	TRBV7-9	TGTGCCAGCAGCTCATCATATCAGCCCCAGCATTTT	CASSSSYQPQHF
-	TRBD2	TRBJ2-5	TRBV6-5	TGTGCCAGCAGTTACTTTTTGGCGGGGGGGCAGGAGACCCAGTACTTC	CASSYFLAGGQETQYF
few	-	TRBJ2-3	TRBV15	TGTGCCACCAGCAGAGACAGGGCTCGGGCAGATACGCAGTATTTT	CATSRDRARADTQYF
-	-	TRBJ2-7	TRBV5-1	TGCGCCAGCAGCTTGTGGGTTACAGGATCCGAGCAGTACTTC	CASSLWVTGSEQYF
-	-	TRBJ1-1	TRBV4-2	TGTGCCAGCAGCCAAGTATGGGGCCAGAACGCTGAAGCTTTCTTT	CASSQVWGQNAEAFF
-	-	TRBJ2-3	TRBV4-3	TGCGCCAGCAGCCAAGAAAGGCCGGAGCTTAGCACAGATACGCAGTATTTT	CASSQERPELSTDTQYF
-	-	TRBJ1-4	TRBV19	TGTGCCAGTAGTATGGGGCCAGTTAATGAAAAACTGTTTTTT	CASSMGPVNEKLFF
-	-	TRBJ1-5	TRBV19	TGTGCCAGTAGTACACAAAACAATCAGCCCCAGCATTTT	CASSTQNNQPQHF
-	TRBD1	TRBJ1-2	TRBV11-2	TGTGCCAGCAGGCCGACAGGGGGCGGCTATGGCTACACCTTC	CASRPTGGGYGYTF
-	TRBD1	TRBJ2-4	TRBV7-3	TGTGCCAGCAGCTTAACGGGGGACAGGGCCCGAAACATTCAGTACTTC	CASSLTGDRARNIQYF
-	-	TRBJ2-1	TRBV7-9	TGTGCCAGCAGTCGTACAGGGTACAATGAGCAGTTCTTC	CASSRTGYNEQFF
-	TRBD2	TRBJ2-5	TRBV5-1	TGCGCCAGCAGCCTCGGACTAGCGGGGGGGGAGACCCAGTACTTC	CASSLGLAGGETQYF
-	TRBD1	TRBJ1-1	TRBV5-1	TGCGCCAGCAGCTTGGCCGGGGCCAGGGGGCTTGGGAACACTGAAGCTTTCTTT	CASSLAGARGLGNTEAFF
-	TRBD1	TRBJ1-2	TRBV5-1	TGCGCCAGCAGCTTGGGGGACAGGAGCTATGGCTACACCTTC	CASSLGDRSYGYTF
-	TRBD1	TRBJ2-1	TRBV4-2	TGTGCCAGCAGCCAAGGAGCTCTCGGGACAGTCGGCAATGAGCAGTTCTTC	CASSQGALGTVGNEQFF
few	TRBD1	TRBJ2-3	TRBV7-6	TGTGCCAGCAGCCCCCCTCCGGGACAGGGGTCAGATACGCAGTATTTT	CASSPPPGQGSDTQYF
-	TRBD1	TRBJ1-1	TRBV7-3	TGTGCCAGCAGCTTACAGGCCCCACAGACAGGGGGTGGCACTGAAGCTTTCTTT	CASSLQAPQTGGGTEAFF
-	TRBD2	TRBJ2-1	TRBV11-2	TGTGCCAGCAGCTTGCGACTAGCGGGGGGGACCTACAATGAGCAGTTCTTC	CASSLRLAGGTYNEQFF
once	-	TRBJ2-7	TRBV5-6	TGTGCCAGCAGCTTGATACAGGGTTCCGACTACGAGCAGTACTTC	CASSLIQGSDYEQYF